This T cell receptor (beta chain) is drawn from a study of blood T cell repertoires in COVID-19. Repertoires were generated with immunoSEQ multiplex PCR, while TCRdb's copy carries only in-frame clones and drops some. The repertoire holds 15,000 to 20,000 clones, with roughly nine tenths as singletons. The CDR3 runs 14 residues. Germline V CDR1 and CDR2: SGHNT, YYREEE (reference sequence). V was pared by 0 bases and J by 5 bases, with 12 bases between. This TCR was recovered from a human donor in a cohort sampled during active COVID-19. This rearrangement joins TRBV5-4 to TRBJ2-7; tentative D call: TRBD2 (5 bases). The specimen was peripheral blood. CDR3 in DNA: TGTGCCAGCAGCTTGGCGGCGGGTGCCGACGAGCAGTACTTC. Protein product: CASSLAAGADEQYF.